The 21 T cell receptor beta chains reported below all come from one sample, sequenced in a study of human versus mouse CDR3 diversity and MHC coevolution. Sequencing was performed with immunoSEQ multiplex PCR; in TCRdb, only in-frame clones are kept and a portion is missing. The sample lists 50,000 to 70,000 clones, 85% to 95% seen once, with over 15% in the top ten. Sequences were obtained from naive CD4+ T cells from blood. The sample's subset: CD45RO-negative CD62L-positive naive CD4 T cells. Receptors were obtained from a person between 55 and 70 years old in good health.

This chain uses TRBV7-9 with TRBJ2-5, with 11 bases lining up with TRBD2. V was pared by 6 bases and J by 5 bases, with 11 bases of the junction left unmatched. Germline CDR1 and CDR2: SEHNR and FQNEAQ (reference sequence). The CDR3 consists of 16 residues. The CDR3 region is CASSRSGRAVSETQYF. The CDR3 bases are TGTGCCAGCAGTCGTAGCGGGAGGGCCGTCTCGGAGACCCAGTACTTC.

The CDR3 DNA sequence: TGTGCCAGCAGTTTCCCGGGAGCGGGCCTTAATGAGCAGTTCTTC. Protein: CASSFPGAGLNEQFF. The V and J genes are TRBV27 and TRBJ2-1, with D tentatively TRBD2 (6 bases). CDR3 length equals 15 residues. Trimming took off 3 bases at V and 7 bases at J, with 16 bases between the two ends. Germline V gene sequence: CDR1 MNHEY, CDR2 SMNVEV (reference sequence).

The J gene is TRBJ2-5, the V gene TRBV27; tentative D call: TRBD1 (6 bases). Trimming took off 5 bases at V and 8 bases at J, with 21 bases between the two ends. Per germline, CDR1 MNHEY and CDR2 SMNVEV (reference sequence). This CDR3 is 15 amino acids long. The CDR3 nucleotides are TGTGCCAGCAGTCCCGAGCTACTACAGGGCGCCACCCAGTACTTC. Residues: CASSPELLQGATQYF.

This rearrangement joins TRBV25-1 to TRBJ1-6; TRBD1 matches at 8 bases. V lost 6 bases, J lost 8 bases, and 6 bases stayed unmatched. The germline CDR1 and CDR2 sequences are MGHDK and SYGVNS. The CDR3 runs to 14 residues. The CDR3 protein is CASSFTGGDSPLHF. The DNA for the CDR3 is TGTGCCAGCAGCTTTACAGGGGGGGATTCACCCCTCCACTTT.

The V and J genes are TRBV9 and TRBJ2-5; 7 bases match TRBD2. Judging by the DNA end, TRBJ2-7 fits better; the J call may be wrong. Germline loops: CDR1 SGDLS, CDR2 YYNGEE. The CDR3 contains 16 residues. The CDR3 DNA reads TGTGCCAGCAGCGTAGGGGTTAGGGGAGCGGGGTACGAGCAGTACTTC. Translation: CASSVGVRGAGYEQYF.

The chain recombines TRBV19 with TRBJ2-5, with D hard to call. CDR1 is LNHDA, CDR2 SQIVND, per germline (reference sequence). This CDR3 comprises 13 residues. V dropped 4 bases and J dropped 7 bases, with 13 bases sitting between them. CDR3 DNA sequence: TGTGCCAGTAGTAAGGAACCCCGGAGGACCCAGTACTTC. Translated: CASSKEPRRTQYF.

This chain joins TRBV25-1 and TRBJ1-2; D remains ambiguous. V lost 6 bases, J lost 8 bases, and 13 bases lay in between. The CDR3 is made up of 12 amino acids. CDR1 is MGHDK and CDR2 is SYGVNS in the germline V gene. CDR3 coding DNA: TGTGCCAGCAGGGGAGGGATGAAGGGCTACACCTTC. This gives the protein CASRGGMKGYTF.

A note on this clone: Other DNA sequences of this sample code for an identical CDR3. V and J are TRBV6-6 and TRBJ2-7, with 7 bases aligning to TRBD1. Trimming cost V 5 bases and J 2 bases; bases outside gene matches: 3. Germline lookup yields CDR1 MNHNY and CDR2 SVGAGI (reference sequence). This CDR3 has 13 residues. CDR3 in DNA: TGTGCCAGCAGTCCTACAGGGGCCTACGAGCAGTACTTC. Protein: CASSPTGAYEQYF.

CDR3 sequence (DNA): TGTGCCAGTAGTATCGGTCCCCTCAACTACGAGCAGTACTTC. It specifies CASSIGPLNYEQYF. The V call is TRBV19, the J call TRBJ2-7; no reliable D call. V gave up 3 bases and J gave up 3 bases, with 12 bases separating them. The CDR3 is made up of 14 amino acids. Germline values: CDR1 LNHDA, CDR2 SQIVND (reference sequence).

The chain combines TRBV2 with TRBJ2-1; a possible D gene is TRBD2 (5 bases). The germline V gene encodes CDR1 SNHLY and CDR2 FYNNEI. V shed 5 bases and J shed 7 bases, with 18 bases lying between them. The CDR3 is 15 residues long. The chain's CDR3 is CASSKGGAAGNEQFF. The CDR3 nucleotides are TGTGCCAGCAGTAAAGGAGGAGCGGCCGGGAATGAGCAGTTCTTC.

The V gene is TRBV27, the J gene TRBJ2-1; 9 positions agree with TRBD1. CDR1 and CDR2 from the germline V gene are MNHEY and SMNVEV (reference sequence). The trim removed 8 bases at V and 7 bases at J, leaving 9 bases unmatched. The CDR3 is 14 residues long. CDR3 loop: CASGKWTGENEQFF. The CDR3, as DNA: TGTGCCAGCGGCAAGTGGACAGGGGAGAATGAGCAGTTCTTC.

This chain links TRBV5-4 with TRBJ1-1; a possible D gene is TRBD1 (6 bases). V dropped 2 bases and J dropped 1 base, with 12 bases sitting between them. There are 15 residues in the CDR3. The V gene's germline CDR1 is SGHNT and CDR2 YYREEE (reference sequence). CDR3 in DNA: TGTGCCAGCAGCTTTACAGGGATTGGGAACACTGAAGCTTTCTTT. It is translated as CASSFTGIGNTEAFF.

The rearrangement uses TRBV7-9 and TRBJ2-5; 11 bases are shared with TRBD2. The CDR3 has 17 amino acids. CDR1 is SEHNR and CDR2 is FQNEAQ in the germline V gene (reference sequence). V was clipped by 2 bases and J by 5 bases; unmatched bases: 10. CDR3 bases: TGTGCCAGCAGCTTACGGCGTAGCGGGAGGGCCGGGGAGACCCAGTACTTC. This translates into CASSLRRSGRAGETQYF.

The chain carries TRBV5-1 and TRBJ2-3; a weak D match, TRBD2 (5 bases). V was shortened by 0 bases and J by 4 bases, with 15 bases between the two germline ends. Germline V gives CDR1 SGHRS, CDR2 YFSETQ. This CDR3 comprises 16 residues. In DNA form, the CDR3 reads TGCGCCAGCAGCTTGGCAGCGGCTGCCCCCTCAGATACGCAGTATTTT. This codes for CASSLAAAAPSDTQYF.

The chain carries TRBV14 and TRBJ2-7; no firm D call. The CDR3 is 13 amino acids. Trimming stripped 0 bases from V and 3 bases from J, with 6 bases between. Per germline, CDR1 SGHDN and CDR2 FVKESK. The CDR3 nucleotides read TGTGCCAGCAGCCAAGAGAGACACTACGAGCAGTACTTC. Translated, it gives CASSQERHYEQYF.

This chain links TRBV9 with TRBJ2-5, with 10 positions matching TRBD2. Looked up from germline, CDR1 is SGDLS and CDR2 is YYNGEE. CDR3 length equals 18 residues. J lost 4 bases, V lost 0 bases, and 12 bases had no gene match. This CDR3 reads CASSVEGGLAGEAETQYF. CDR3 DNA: TGTGCCAGCAGCGTAGAGGGGGGGCTAGCGGGAGAGGCAGAGACCCAGTACTTC.

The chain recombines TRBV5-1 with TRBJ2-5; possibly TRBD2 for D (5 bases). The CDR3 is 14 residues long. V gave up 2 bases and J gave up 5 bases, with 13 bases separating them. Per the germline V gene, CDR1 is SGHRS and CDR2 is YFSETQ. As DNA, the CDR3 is TGCGCCAGCAGCTTCCCGGGGAGTCGGGAGACCCAGTACTTC. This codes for CASSFPGSRETQYF. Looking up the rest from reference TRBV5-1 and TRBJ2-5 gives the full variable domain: KAGVTQTPRYLIKTRGQQVTLSCSPISGHRSVSWYQQTPGQGLQFLFEYFSETQRNKGNFPGRFSGRQFSNSRSEMNVSTLELGDSALYLCASSFPGSRETQYFGPGTRLLVL.

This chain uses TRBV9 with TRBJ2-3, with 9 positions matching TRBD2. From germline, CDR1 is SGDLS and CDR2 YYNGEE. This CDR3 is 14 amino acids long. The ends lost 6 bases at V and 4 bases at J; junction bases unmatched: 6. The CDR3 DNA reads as TGTGCCAGCATCCCGGGACTAGCATCAGATACGCAGTATTTT. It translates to CASIPGLASDTQYF.

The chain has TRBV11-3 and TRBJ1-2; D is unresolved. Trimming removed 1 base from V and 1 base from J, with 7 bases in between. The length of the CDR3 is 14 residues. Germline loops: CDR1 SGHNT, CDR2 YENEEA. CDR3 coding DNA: TGTGCCAGCAGCTTAGTCGGGGATAACTATGGCTACACCTTC. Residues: CASSLVGDNYGYTF.

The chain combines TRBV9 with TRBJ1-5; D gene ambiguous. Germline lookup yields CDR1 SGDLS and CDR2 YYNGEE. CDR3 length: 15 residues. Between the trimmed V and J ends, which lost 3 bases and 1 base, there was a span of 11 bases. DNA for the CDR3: TGTGCCAGCAGCGCTCTAGGAGTGAGCAATCAGCCCCAGCATTTT. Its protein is CASSALGVSNQPQHF. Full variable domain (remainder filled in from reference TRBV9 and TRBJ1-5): DSGVTQTPKHLITATGQRVTLRCSPRSGDLSVYWYQQSLDQGLQFLIQYYNGEERAKGNILERFSAQQFPDLHSELNLSSLELGDSALYFCASSALGVSNQPQHFGDGTRLSIL.

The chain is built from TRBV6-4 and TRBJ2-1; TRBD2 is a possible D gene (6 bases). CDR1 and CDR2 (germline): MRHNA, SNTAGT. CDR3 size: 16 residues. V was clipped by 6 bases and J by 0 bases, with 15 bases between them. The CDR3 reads CASSATGTFSYNEQFF. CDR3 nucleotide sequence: TGTGCCAGCAGCGCCACCGGGACTTTCTCCTACAATGAGCAGTTCTTC.